What follows are 8 T cell receptor beta chains derived from one specimen sequenced in a study of T cells in Graves' hyperthyroidism and ophthalmopathy. TCR beta CDR3 regions were amplified from RNA. An initial round of RT-PCR targeting the TCR CDR3 relied on the HTBI primer set. MiXCR, run by TCRdb on the multiplex PCR reads, gives a single entry per CDR3 protein. This sample has 500,000 to 650,000 distinct CDR3 sequences, with around 15% found just once. The material sequenced was blood. The receptor set was obtained from a woman aged 40 to 50 with Graves' hyperthyroidism.

The gene calls are TRBV5-1 and TRBJ2-1, with D perhaps TRBD2 (5 bases). Germline CDR1 SGHRS, CDR2 YFSETQ. CDR3 length equals 16 residues. V was clipped by 4 bases and J by 5 bases, with 19 bases between them. The CDR3 loop reads CASSGILVSNHNEQFF. Written as DNA, the CDR3 is TGCGCCAGCAGCGGCATACTAGTAAGTAACCACAATGAGCAGTTCTTC.

Turning to this clonotype: This may be a read error, as it is one base from a much larger clone. This chain connects TRBV5-5 to TRBJ1-5; D possibly corresponds to TRBD1 (6 bases). The CDR3 consists of 15 residues. Germline CDR1 reads SGHKS; CDR2 reads YYEKEE (reference sequence). CDR3: CASSSWSGGNRPQHF. Written as DNA, the CDR3 is TGTGCCAGCAGCTCCTGGAGCGGGGGCAATCGGCCCCAGCATTTT.

This clonotype was seen only a few times. The gene calls are TRBV29-1 and TRBJ1-2, with TRBD1 matching 8 bases. This CDR3 region has 14 residues. From germline, CDR1 is SQVTM and CDR2 ANQGSEA. V shed 6 bases, J shed 0 bases, and the junction held 6 bases outside the gene matches. The CDR3 reads CSVRGQGTNYGYTF. Written as DNA, the CDR3 is TGCAGCGTCCGCGGACAGGGAACTAACTATGGCTACACCTTC.

This clonotype was seen at least ten times. The rearrangement joins TRBV18 to TRBJ2-7; D perhaps matches TRBD2 (6 bases). V lost 3 bases to trimming and J lost 3 bases, with 12 bases between them. The CDR3 is 14 amino acids. The germline gives CDR1 KGHSH, CDR2 LQKENI. This chain's CDR3 is CASSPLAENYEQYF. In DNA, the CDR3 is TGTGCCAGCTCACCCTTAGCGGAAAACTACGAGCAGTACTTC.

This clonotype was detected many times. The J gene is TRBJ2-3, the V gene TRBV12-3 or TRBV12-4, with D tentatively TRBD1 (6 bases). The CDR3 length is 20 residues. Trimming took off 0 bases at V and 0 bases at J, with 22 bases between the two ends. CDR3: CASSLAGSGLLGASTDTQYF. CDR3 in DNA: TGTGCCAGCAGTTTAGCGGGTAGTGGTTTACTGGGGGCCAGCACAGATACGCAGTATTTT.

The chain employs TRBV28 and TRBJ2-6; tentatively, D is TRBD1 or TRBD2 (7 bases each). The CDR3 has 15 residues. Germline CDR1 and CDR2: MDHEN and SYDVKM. The ends were cut back, 9 bases at V and 3 bases at J, with 15 bases in the middle. CDR3 sequence (DNA): TGTGCCAGTCGGCAGGGGGGGAGTGGGGCCAACGTCCTGACTTTC. Protein product: CASRQGGSGANVLTF. Drawing the rest from reference TRBV28 and TRBJ2-6, the complete variable domain is DVKVTQSSRYLVKRTGEKVFLECVQDMDHENMFWYRQDPGLGLRLIYFSYDVKMKEKGDIPEGYSVSREKKERFSLILESASTNQTSMYLCASRQGGSGANVLTFGAGSRLTVL.

The rearrangement links TRBV28 to TRBJ2-5; 9 bases align to TRBD1. Trimming removed 6 bases from V and 4 bases from J; junction bases left unmatched: 12. The germline V gene has CDR1 MDHEN and CDR2 SYDVKM. There are 16 residues in the CDR3. CDR3 sequence: CASRGYGTGRAETQYF. CDR3 coding DNA: TGTGCCAGCAGGGGCTACGGGACAGGGAGGGCAGAGACCCAGTACTTC.

The chain joins TRBV9 to TRBJ2-5; 9 bases agree with TRBD2. The V gene's germline CDR1 is SGDLS and CDR2 YYNGEE. The CDR3 sequence is 16 residues long. Losses at the gene ends were 2 bases for V and 5 bases for J; bases not matched to a gene: 10. The CDR3 sequence is CASSVEAAGGRETQYF. In DNA form, the CDR3 reads TGTGCCAGCAGCGTGGAGGCAGCGGGAGGCCGGGAGACCCAGTACTTC.